This entry describes one T cell receptor beta chain. Repertoires were generated with immunoSEQ multiplex PCR, while TCRdb's copy carries only in-frame clones and drops some. Among around 64,000 clones, about 94% were seen once, and the ten largest hold 7.6%. The germline V gene encodes CDR1 SGHVS and CDR2 FQNEAQ. Germline trimming cut 6 bases from V and 5 bases from J; bases unmatched to any gene: 8. CDR3 length: 14 residues. These data originate in a study of OX40 agonist ivuxolimab in advanced cancers. The chain uses TRBV7-8 and TRBJ1-1, with 8 bases aligning to TRBD1. The sequencing used CD4+ or CD8+ T cells sorted from blood, collected in a trial of the OX40 agonist ivuxolimab. The TCR originated in an adult with an advanced solid tumor such as melanoma, head and neck, liver or kidney cancer. Here the CDR3 DNA reads TGTGCCAGCAGTCCCAGACAGGGGATGACTGAAGCTTTCTTT. It yields the protein CASSPRQGMTEAFF.